This entry lists 16 T cell receptor beta chains sequenced from one sample in a study of cytomegalovirus exposure and HLA in healthy donors. Vbeta (60) and Jbeta (13) primers were used in the PCR. Repertoires were generated with immunoSEQ multiplex PCR, while TCRdb's copy carries only in-frame clones and drops some. Listed are 75,000 to 95,000 clones; more than 5.5% falls within the top ten. The sequenced sample consisted of PBMCs. These receptors were obtained from a girl aged 10-17 years in good health and CMV-seropositive.

The chain joins TRBV9 to TRBJ2-1, with 11 bases matching TRBD2. V lost 3 bases, J lost 10 bases, and 9 bases stayed unmatched. The length of the CDR3 is 15 residues. Germline CDR1 and CDR2: SGDLS and YYNGEE. In nucleotides, the CDR3 is TGTGCCAGCAGCGCTTTGGGACTAGCGGTCCCAGAGCAGTTCTTC. Protein product: CASSALGLAVPEQFF.

The V call is TRBV5-1, the J call TRBJ1-3; tentative D call: TRBD1 (6 bases). This CDR3 region has 16 residues. Per the germline V gene, CDR1 is SGHRS and CDR2 is YFSETQ. The V end was cut by 1 base, the J end by 0 bases, with 11 bases between. CDR3 amino acids: CASSLTGIGSGNTIYF. DNA of the CDR3: TGCGCCAGCAGCTTGACAGGGATAGGCTCTGGAAACACCATATATTTT.

The chain couples TRBV9 to TRBJ1-2; 8 nucleotides agree with TRBD1. The germline CDR1 and CDR2 sequences are SGDLS and YYNGEE. CDR3 length: 13 residues. Trimming at V came to 0 bases and at J to 8 bases, leaving 3 bases not matched to a gene. CDR3 region: CASSVDRGGGYTF. CDR3 DNA: TGTGCCAGCAGCGTAGACAGGGGGGGCGGCTACACCTTC.

This CDR3 reads CASSGLGGTEAFF. CDR3 coding DNA: TGTGCCAGCAGCGGGTTGGGGGGCACTGAAGCTTTCTTT. The chain links TRBV5-8 to TRBJ1-1; weak D call: TRBD1 (5 bases). The CDR3 totals 13 residues. V was trimmed by 4 bases and J by 4 bases, leaving 11 bases between them. Germline CDR1 and CDR2: SGHTS and YDEGEE.

The chain is built from TRBV19 and TRBJ1-1, with D unclear. Deletions cut 7 bases from V and 1 base from J, with 7 bases between. The germline gives CDR1 LNHDA, CDR2 SQIVND (reference sequence). This CDR3 comprises 12 residues. The CDR3 loop reads CASNKRNTEAFF. The CDR3 nucleotides are TGTGCCAGTAATAAGCGGAACACTGAAGCTTTCTTT. The variable domain in full, completed from reference TRBV19 and TRBJ1-1, reads DGGITQSPKYLFRKEGQNVTLSCEQNLNHDAMYWYRQDPGQGLRLIYYSQIVNDFQKGDIAEGYSVSREKKESFPLTVTSAQKNPTAFYLCASNKRNTEAFFGQGTRLTVV.

Worth noting for this clone: Other DNA sequences from this sample encode an identical CDR3 as well. V is TRBV27 and J is TRBJ2-3; perhaps TRBD2 as D (6 bases). CDR3 length equals 14 residues. Germline V gene sequence: CDR1 MNHEY, CDR2 SMNVEV (reference sequence). The V gene lost 8 bases and the J gene lost 0 bases, with 12 bases spanning the gap. The chain's CDR3 is CASGRGGSTDTQYF. The CDR3 DNA follows: TGTGCCAGCGGGCGGGGAGGAAGCACAGATACGCAGTATTTT.

The chain joins TRBV9 to TRBJ2-7; 11 positions match TRBD2. Germline lookup yields CDR1 SGDLS and CDR2 YYNGEE. After removal of 0 bases from V and 2 bases from J, the junction contained 10 bases not matched to a gene. The CDR3 consists of 18 residues. The CDR3 is CASSVGSSGGAFPYEQYF. The CDR3 DNA reads as TGTGCCAGCAGCGTAGGAAGTAGCGGGGGGGCCTTTCCCTACGAGCAGTACTTC.

V usage is TRBV4-2 and J usage is TRBJ2-1, with D perhaps matching TRBD1 (6 bases). The CDR3 has 13 residues. Germline CDR1 and CDR2: LGHNA and YNFKEQ. V lost 8 bases, J lost 8 bases, and 16 bases lay in between. The CDR3 is CASELGGRDEQFF. Written as DNA, the CDR3 is TGTGCCAGCGAACTAGGGGGACGCGATGAGCAGTTCTTC.

The chain has TRBV7-7 and TRBJ2-1; TRBD2 matches 11 bases. The CDR3 has 15 amino acids. Germline V gives CDR1 SSHAT, CDR2 FNYEAQ (reference sequence). J was trimmed by 9 bases and V by 5 bases; bases with no gene match: 9. The CDR3 reads CASSVGSGGVTEQFF. For the CDR3, the DNA is TGTGCCAGCAGCGTTGGTAGCGGGGGGGTGACTGAGCAGTTCTTC.

The gene calls are TRBV6-5 and TRBJ1-2, with a possible D match to TRBD1 (6 bases). CDR3 size: 13 residues. Germline CDR1 is MNHEY and CDR2 is SVGAGI. V lost 0 bases and J lost 14, with 16 bases in between. The CDR3 DNA is TGTGCCAGCAGTTACTCAGGACAGAATGGGAAAACCTTC. Translating gives CASSYSGQNGKTF.

The chain employs TRBV6-5 and TRBJ1-1; D not certain. CDR1 is MNHEY, CDR2 SVGAGI, per germline. Trimming shortened V by 5 bases and J by 0 bases, and 13 bases separated the two germline ends. This CDR3 is built from 15 residues. The CDR3 loop reads CASSGGVVVNTEAFF. As DNA, the CDR3 is TGTGCCAGCAGTGGCGGGGTTGTCGTGAACACTGAAGCTTTCTTT.

This rearrangement joins TRBV5-4 to TRBJ2-5, with D possibly matching TRBD1 (5 bases). V lost 0 bases to trimming and J lost 4 bases, with 10 bases between them. CDR1 is SGHNT, CDR2 YYREEE, per germline (reference sequence). This CDR3 has 14 amino acids. As DNA, the CDR3 is TGTGCCAGCAGCTTGGCAGGGTTGGCAGAGACCCAGTACTTC. It encodes CASSLAGLAETQYF. Together with reference TRBV5-4 and TRBJ2-5, the CDR3 gives the full variable domain: ETGVTQSPTHLIKTRGQQVTLRCSSQSGHNTVSWYQQALGQGPQFIFQYYREEENGRGNFPPRFSGLQFPNYSSELNVNALELDDSALYLCASSLAGLAETQYFGPGTRLLVL.

The chain links TRBV6-5 to TRBJ1-2, with D possibly TRBD1 on 6 matching bases. From germline, CDR1 is MNHEY and CDR2 SVGAGI. This CDR3 spans 15 amino acids. V was trimmed by 6 bases and J by 4 bases, leaving 18 bases between them. CDR3: CASSPDRILPYGYTF. In nucleotides, the CDR3 is TGTGCCAGCAGCCCCGACAGGATCCTTCCCTATGGCTACACCTTC.

CDR3 bases: TGTGCCAGCAGCGCCGAGGGCCGGTCGGGAAAACTGTTTTTT. As protein: CASSAEGRSGKLFF. This sequence joins TRBV2 and TRBJ1-4; D gene uncertain. Germline V lookup: CDR1 SNHLY, CDR2 FYNNEI. The CDR3 consists of 14 residues. Trimming took 6 bases from V and 10 from J, leaving 18 bases between them. The full variable domain, completed using reference TRBV2 and TRBJ1-4, is EPEVTQTPSHQVTQMGQEVILRCVPISNHLYFYWYRQILGQKVEFLVSFYNNEISEKSEIFDDQFSVERPDGSNFTLKIRSTKLEDSAMYFCASSAEGRSGKLFFGSGTQLSVL.

V gene TRBV5-1 combines with J gene TRBJ1-1; 8 nucleotides align to TRBD1. Per germline, CDR1 SGHRS and CDR2 YFSETQ. V shed 1 base and J 3 bases; nucleotides not matched to a gene: 8. The CDR3 has 16 residues. The CDR3 coding sequence is TGCGCCAGCAGCTTGTGGAGGACAGGGATCGACACTGAAGCTTTCTTT. It translates to CASSLWRTGIDTEAFF.

This chain uses TRBV5-1 with TRBJ1-6, with D maybe TRBD1 (6 bases). This CDR3 has 16 residues. V shed 0 bases and J shed 8 bases, with 15 bases lying between them. From germline, CDR1 is SGHRS and CDR2 YFSETQ. The CDR3 spells CASSLEGQNLDSPLHF. In DNA, the CDR3 is TGCGCCAGCAGCTTGGAGGGACAAAATTTGGATTCACCCCTCCACTTT.